This entry concerns a single T cell receptor beta chain. The sample comes from a study of blood T cell repertoires in COVID-19. Study-wide context: PBMCs, B-cell-depleted T cells, or T cells were the source of the cDNA or gDNA that made up the material.

Source study methods: Nucleated cell counts were estimated from reference gene primer amplification. Clones were read by immunoSEQ multiplex PCR, and TCRdb kept only the in-frame ones, dropping some. V and J calls and clone size are given by that table; D and trimming were obtained from the DNA. The sample includes roughly 350,000 clones, 88% seen only once; the top ten take about 7%. The origin of this receptor is a woman aged 65 to 85 with COVID-19, enrolled during active disease. The sample consisted of peripheral blood.

CDR3 coding DNA: TGTGCCAGCAGCCTCTTGGGGGGTAGAATCGATGAGCAGTTCTTC. Protein sequence: CASSLLGGRIDEQFF. V gene TRBV7-2 combines with J gene TRBJ2-1, with D maybe TRBD2 (6 bases). This CDR3 comprises 15 residues. The germline CDR1 and CDR2 sequences are SGHTA and FQGNSA. Trimming removed 5 bases at V and 8 bases at J, with 19 bases between.